The rows below give T cell receptor beta chains drawn from one sample of a study of CD8 T cells in Susac syndrome. TCRdb re-called the immunoSEQ multiplex PCR reads with MiXCR, one entry per CDR3 protein. This sample has 300,000 or so distinct CDR3 sequences, with 92% found just once. Sequencing was carried out using CD4+ T cells from PBMCs. These receptors all come from a human donor with multiple sclerosis. Each CDR3 is given with its conserved first and last residue. A D gene is named only where the DNA matches it firmly. Only some rows state a clone size, as once, few, many or a class for expanded clones.

clone size: .; J gene: TRBJ2-2; V gene: TRBV4-2; D gene: .; CDR3 DNA: TGTGCCAGCAGCCAAGAATCGGATTTCGGGGAGCTGTTTTTT; CDR3 protein: CASSQESDFGELFF
clone size: .; J gene: TRBJ2-3; V gene: TRBV19; D gene: .; CDR3 DNA: TGTGCCAGTAGTATAGATCGGAGGGATACGCAGTATTTT; CDR3 protein: CASSIDRRDTQYF
clone size: .; J gene: TRBJ2-1; V gene: TRBV20-1; D gene: TRBD2; CDR3 DNA: TGCAGTGCCCGACGGGAGGGCTCTAGCGGGATTAGGGCCGGTGAGCAGTTCTTC; CDR3 protein: CSARREGSSGIRAGEQFF
clone size: once; J gene: TRBJ1-1; V gene: TRBV2; D gene: .; CDR3 DNA: TGTGCCAGCAGATCAGAAATCCACACTGAAGCTTTCTTT; CDR3 protein: CASRSEIHTEAFF
clone size: once; J gene: TRBJ2-5; V gene: TRBV19; D gene: .; CDR3 DNA: TGTGCCAGTAGACTAGACGGCCAAGAGACCCAGTACTTC; CDR3 protein: CASRLDGQETQYF
clone size: once; J gene: TRBJ1-5; V gene: TRBV7-8; D gene: TRBD1; CDR3 DNA: TGTGCCAGCAGCCGAACAAGTTTGGCAGGGGGCCTTAGCAATCAGCCCCAGCATTTT; CDR3 protein: CASSRTSLAGGLSNQPQHF
clone size: .; J gene: TRBJ1-1; V gene: TRBV29-1; D gene: .; CDR3 DNA: TGCAGCGCAAGAACTAACACTGAAGCTTTCTTT; CDR3 protein: CSARTNTEAFF
clone size: .; J gene: TRBJ1-2; V gene: TRBV15; D gene: .; CDR3 DNA: TGTGCCACCAGCGGAGACGGCCTCTATGGCTACACCTTC; CDR3 protein: CATSGDGLYGYTF
clone size: .; J gene: TRBJ2-7; V gene: TRBV28; D gene: .; CDR3 DNA: TGTGCCAGCAGTTCCACCCCCTACGAGCAGTACTTC; CDR3 protein: CASSSTPYEQYF
clone size: .; J gene: TRBJ1-1; V gene: TRBV7-9; D gene: TRBD1; CDR3 DNA: TGTGCCAGCAACCTGGGACAGGCTGCGAACACTGAAGCTTTCTTT; CDR3 protein: CASNLGQAANTEAFF
clone size: .; J gene: TRBJ1-2; V gene: TRBV3-1; D gene: TRBD1; CDR3 DNA: TGTGCCAGCAGCCAAGCTAGGACAGGGGCCTACACCTTC; CDR3 protein: CASSQARTGAYTF
clone size: .; J gene: TRBJ2-7; V gene: TRBV6-1; D gene: TRBD1; CDR3 DNA: TGTGCCAGCATTCCGACAGGGGGACCCTACGAGCAGTACTTC; CDR3 protein: CASIPTGGPYEQYF
clone size: .; J gene: TRBJ1-6; V gene: TRBV2; D gene: .; CDR3 DNA: TGTGCCAGTACCATGGACAGAGGTCAATCACCCCTCCACTTT; CDR3 protein: CASTMDRGQSPLHF
clone size: .; J gene: TRBJ2-7; V gene: TRBV4-1; D gene: .; CDR3 DNA: TGCGCCAGCAGCCAGGTAATCGTCCGGGTTAACTACGAGCAGTACTTC; CDR3 protein: CASSQVIVRVNYEQYF
clone size: few; J gene: TRBJ1-1; V gene: TRBV29-1; D gene: .; CDR3 DNA: TGCAGCGTTGAAGCAGGTGGGAACACTGAAGCTTTCTTT; CDR3 protein: CSVEAGGNTEAFF
clone size: .; J gene: TRBJ1-1; V gene: TRBV12-3/TRBV12-4; D gene: .; CDR3 DNA: TGTGCCAGCAGTTTTTACGCGAACACTGAAGCTTTCTTT; CDR3 protein: CASSFYANTEAFF
clone size: .; J gene: TRBJ2-3; V gene: TRBV12-3/TRBV12-4; D gene: .; CDR3 DNA: TGTGCCAGCATTAAGCGGAGCACAGATACGCAGTATTTT; CDR3 protein: CASIKRSTDTQYF
clone size: .; J gene: TRBJ1-1; V gene: TRBV19; D gene: .; CDR3 DNA: TGTGCCAGTAGTATTAAGGTCCAATCTGAAGCTTTCTTT; CDR3 protein: CASSIKVQSEAFF
clone size: .; J gene: TRBJ1-1; V gene: TRBV29-1; D gene: .; CDR3 DNA: TGCAGCGGCCACAAGCCGAACACTGAAGCTTTCTTT; CDR3 protein: CSGHKPNTEAFF
clone size: .; J gene: TRBJ2-2; V gene: TRBV7-2; D gene: .; CDR3 DNA: TGTGCCAGCAGCTTAGGGGCGGACACCGGGGAGCTGTTTTTT; CDR3 protein: CASSLGADTGELFF
clone size: .; J gene: TRBJ1-5; V gene: TRBV6-1; D gene: TRBD1; CDR3 DNA: TGTGCCAGCGGAAGGGCACGGGACAGGGGTTTAGATCAGCCCCAGCATTTT; CDR3 protein: CASGRARDRGLDQPQHF
clone size: once; J gene: TRBJ1-5; V gene: TRBV12-3/TRBV12-4; D gene: .; CDR3 DNA: TGTGCCAGCAGTTTCCGTCGGCACGACAATCAGCCCCAGCATTTT; CDR3 protein: CASSFRRHDNQPQHF
clone size: .; J gene: TRBJ2-6; V gene: TRBV5-4; D gene: .; CDR3 DNA: TGTGCCAGCAGCCTGGACGTATCTGGGGCCAACGTCCTGACTTTC; CDR3 protein: CASSLDVSGANVLTF
clone size: .; J gene: TRBJ2-3; V gene: TRBV6-1; D gene: .; CDR3 DNA: TGTGCCAGCCTAGGGGGGGCGGCAGATACGCAGTATTTT; CDR3 protein: CASLGGAADTQYF
clone size: .; J gene: TRBJ2-2; V gene: TRBV2; D gene: .; CDR3 DNA: TGTGCCAGCGGCAGAAACACCGGGGAGCTGTTTTTT; CDR3 protein: CASGRNTGELFF
clone size: .; J gene: TRBJ2-5; V gene: TRBV6-1; D gene: TRBD2; CDR3 DNA: TGTGAGTCGAGACCACTAGCGGGAGGGCCGTTCCAAGAGACCCAGTACTTC; CDR3 protein: CESRPLAGGPFQETQYF
clone size: .; J gene: TRBJ1-6; V gene: TRBV20-1; D gene: .; CDR3 DNA: TGCAAAGGAAAGGGCTATTCACCCCTCCACTTT; CDR3 protein: CKGKGYSPLHF
clone size: .; J gene: TRBJ2-7; V gene: TRBV29-1; D gene: TRBD1; CDR3 DNA: TGCAGCGTTGAAAAGGACAGGGGCTACGAGCAGTACTTC; CDR3 protein: CSVEKDRGYEQYF
clone size: once; J gene: TRBJ1-2; V gene: TRBV19; D gene: .; CDR3 DNA: TGTGCCAGTAGTACTTCAGGGGCCTATGGCTACACCTTC; CDR3 protein: CASSTSGAYGYTF
clone size: .; J gene: TRBJ2-5; V gene: TRBV7-3; D gene: .; CDR3 DNA: TGTGCCAGCAGCTTAAGTGGTGGGTCCCACTCGGGGACCCAGTACTTC; CDR3 protein: CASSLSGGSHSGTQYF
clone size: .; J gene: TRBJ2-7; V gene: TRBV19; D gene: .; CDR3 DNA: TGTGCCAGTAGCAACGAACTTGATACGCCCGAGCAGTACTTC; CDR3 protein: CASSNELDTPEQYF
clone size: .; J gene: TRBJ2-1; V gene: TRBV30; D gene: .; CDR3 DNA: TGTGCCTGGGGTTTCCCGGGGTACAATGAGCAGTTCTTC; CDR3 protein: CAWGFPGYNEQFF
clone size: .; J gene: TRBJ1-5; V gene: TRBV7-8; D gene: TRBD1; CDR3 DNA: TGTGCCAGCAGCTTTTCGAGACAGGGGAATCAGCCCCAGCATTTT; CDR3 protein: CASSFSRQGNQPQHF
clone size: once; J gene: TRBJ1-2; V gene: TRBV3-1; D gene: .; CDR3 DNA: TGTGCCAGCAGCCAAGATGCGACAGCCTCCTATGGCTACACCTTC; CDR3 protein: CASSQDATASYGYTF
clone size: .; J gene: TRBJ1-1; V gene: TRBV19; D gene: .; CDR3 DNA: TGTGCCAGTAGTATACGTGGGGGCCCGGTCACTGAAGCTTTCTTT; CDR3 protein: CASSIRGGPVTEAFF
clone size: once; J gene: TRBJ1-5; V gene: TRBV6-2/TRBV6-3; D gene: TRBD1; CDR3 DNA: TGTGCCAGCAGTCCGACAGGGCGCAATCAGCCCCAGCATTTT; CDR3 protein: CASSPTGRNQPQHF
clone size: once; J gene: TRBJ1-4; V gene: TRBV30; D gene: .; CDR3 DNA: TGTGCCTGGAGCAAAACTAGGCCTAATGAAAAACTGTTTTTT; CDR3 protein: CAWSKTRPNEKLFF
clone size: .; J gene: TRBJ2-5; V gene: TRBV2; D gene: .; CDR3 DNA: TGTGCCAGCGGACCGGCGGGCGTCTCGGTGGAGACCCAGTACTTC; CDR3 protein: CASGPAGVSVETQYF
clone size: .; J gene: TRBJ2-1; V gene: TRBV6-5; D gene: TRBD2; CDR3 DNA: TGTGCCAGCACCTCGCCGGGAGGAGCAAATGAGCAGTTCTTC; CDR3 protein: CASTSPGGANEQFF
clone size: .; J gene: TRBJ2-2; V gene: TRBV7-3; D gene: .; CDR3 DNA: TGTGCCAGCAGCTTAACAACACTGAACACCGGGGAGCTGTTTTTT; CDR3 protein: CASSLTTLNTGELFF
clone size: .; J gene: TRBJ1-2; V gene: TRBV6-2/TRBV6-3; D gene: .; CDR3 DNA: TGTGCCAGTGACGGGGACGCCGCGGACGGGGGCTACACCTTC; CDR3 protein: CASDGDAADGGYTF
clone size: .; J gene: TRBJ2-1; V gene: TRBV19; D gene: .; CDR3 DNA: TGTGCCACTAGCTTTGTGAATCAGTACAATGAGCAGTTCTTC; CDR3 protein: CATSFVNQYNEQFF
clone size: .; J gene: TRBJ2-5; V gene: TRBV20-1; D gene: .; CDR3 DNA: TGCAGTGGAGTTTCCCAGACGGAGACCCAGTACTTC; CDR3 protein: CSGVSQTETQYF
clone size: .; J gene: TRBJ2-2; V gene: TRBV20-1; D gene: .; CDR3 DNA: TGCAGTGCTAGAGATTGGGGCACCGGGGAGCTGTTTTTT; CDR3 protein: CSARDWGTGELFF
clone size: once; J gene: TRBJ1-2; V gene: TRBV15; D gene: TRBD1; CDR3 DNA: TGTGCCACCAGCAGAGATCGGGCAGGGGGAAATGGCTACACCTTC; CDR3 protein: CATSRDRAGGNGYTF
clone size: .; J gene: TRBJ2-3; V gene: TRBV5-1; D gene: .; CDR3 DNA: TGCGCCAGCAGCCCCTCCAGATCGATGGATACAGATACGCAGTATTTT; CDR3 protein: CASSPSRSMDTDTQYF
clone size: .; J gene: TRBJ2-3; V gene: TRBV20-1; D gene: .; CDR3 DNA: TGCAGTGCTAGTAGGGGCGGGACCACAGATACGCAGTATTTT; CDR3 protein: CSASRGGTTDTQYF
clone size: .; J gene: TRBJ2-6; V gene: TRBV19; D gene: .; CDR3 DNA: TGTGCCAGTAGTCAGCAGGGCCTTAGCTCTGGGGCCAACGTCCTGACTTTC; CDR3 protein: CASSQQGLSSGANVLTF
clone size: once; J gene: TRBJ2-5; V gene: TRBV11-2; D gene: TRBD2; CDR3 DNA: TGTGCCAGCAGCTCAGGACTAGCGTACCAAGAGACCCAGTACTTC; CDR3 protein: CASSSGLAYQETQYF
clone size: .; J gene: TRBJ1-3; V gene: TRBV19; D gene: .; CDR3 DNA: TGTGCCAGTAGTATACGTGAGGTAAACACCATATATTTT; CDR3 protein: CASSIREVNTIYF